A selection of T cell receptor beta chains follows, all from one sample in a study of cytomegalovirus exposure and HLA in healthy donors. Only in-frame clones appear in the TCRdb table, and some are missing; sequencing was by immunoSEQ multiplex PCR. The sample yields 250,000 to 350,000 clones, just over 85% seen once. Sequencing was carried out using PBMCs. These receptors all come from a man aged 35 to 55 in good health and CMV-seropositive. The conserved cysteine and the conserved F or W are not part of the CDR3 here. Each record gives: J gene, V gene, CDR3 protein.

J gene: TRBJ2-1
V gene: TRBV12-5
CDR3 protein: ASGTMRGHEQF

J gene: TRBJ2-7
V gene: TRBV30
CDR3 protein: AWSGTGAHYYEQY

J gene: TRBJ2-7
V gene: TRBV5-1
CDR3 protein: ASSVRDRGYEQY

J gene: TRBJ2-1
V gene: TRBV4-1
CDR3 protein: ASSQGGTGGNEQF

J gene: TRBJ2-1
V gene: TRBV7-6
CDR3 protein: ASSLETSGSYNEQF

J gene: TRBJ2-7
V gene: TRBV28
CDR3 protein: ASIQGEGSYEQY

J gene: TRBJ2-7
V gene: TRBV28
CDR3 protein: ASSLSLSEQY

J gene: TRBJ2-3
V gene: TRBV7-2
CDR3 protein: ASSLSGARGDTQY

J gene: TRBJ2-2
V gene: TRBV5-1
CDR3 protein: ASSRPGLADTGELF

J gene: TRBJ2-7
V gene: TRBV28
CDR3 protein: ASRTSGGSYEQY

J gene: TRBJ2-1
V gene: TRBV28
CDR3 protein: ASSLWGVTSGTYNEQF

J gene: TRBJ2-1
V gene: TRBV18
CDR3 protein: ASSLQSAGGPDNEQF

J gene: TRBJ2-3
V gene: TRBV19
CDR3 protein: ASKVEGTDTQY

J gene: TRBJ1-2
V gene: TRBV7-2
CDR3 protein: ASSPGTGLQGGYT

J gene: TRBJ2-7
V gene: TRBV27
CDR3 protein: ASSEGLAPVEQY

J gene: TRBJ1-1
V gene: TRBV2
CDR3 protein: ASSPLGTGGFLNTEAF

J gene: TRBJ2-1
V gene: TRBV27
CDR3 protein: ASSLAGGPANEQF

J gene: TRBJ2-1
V gene: TRBV14
CDR3 protein: ASSQDWRWTASGRIYNEQF

J gene: TRBJ1-1
V gene: TRBV10-3
CDR3 protein: AISESGGVGTEAF

J gene: TRBJ2-7
V gene: TRBV7-3
CDR3 protein: ASSLTQGADVQY

J gene: TRBJ1-2
V gene: TRBV28
CDR3 protein: ASSLRDSYGYT

J gene: TRBJ2-2
V gene: TRBV2
CDR3 protein: ASKGTSGNTGELF

J gene: TRBJ2-6
V gene: TRBV28
CDR3 protein: ASSHGTASSGANVLT

J gene: TRBJ1-1
V gene: TRBV19
CDR3 protein: ASSLNRGAF

J gene: TRBJ2-3
V gene: TRBV10-3
CDR3 protein: AVSGSGTDTQY

J gene: TRBJ1-2
V gene: TRBV5-5
CDR3 protein: ASSSVGQNYGYT

J gene: NA
V gene: TRBV9
CDR3 protein: ASSVAAGGAGEQY

J gene: TRBJ2-3
V gene: TRBV15
CDR3 protein: ATSRISGTDTQY

J gene: TRBJ2-7
V gene: TRBV6-5
CDR3 protein: ASSTSPGVDYEQY

J gene: TRBJ2-1
V gene: TRBV4-2
CDR3 protein: ASSQVASGRRLWNEQF

J gene: TRBJ2-2
V gene: TRBV2
CDR3 protein: ASMGGTGMHGELF

J gene: TRBJ2-1
V gene: TRBV10-2
CDR3 protein: ASSEGTGGYNEQF

J gene: TRBJ2-1
V gene: TRBV5-1
CDR3 protein: ASSLAPGTSYNEQF

J gene: TRBJ1-1
V gene: TRBV15
CDR3 protein: ATSLRTGGFGDTEAF

J gene: TRBJ2-7
V gene: TRBV18
CDR3 protein: ASSPGGTASYEQY

J gene: TRBJ1-1
V gene: TRBV27
CDR3 protein: ASSIGTGALGTEAF

J gene: TRBJ2-1
V gene: TRBV5-1
CDR3 protein: ASSLGLNNEQF

J gene: TRBJ1-5
V gene: TRBV10-3
CDR3 protein: AISESGQGWQPQH

J gene: TRBJ2-7
V gene: TRBV19
CDR3 protein: ASRPLAGGPYEQY

J gene: TRBJ2-1
V gene: TRBV5-6
CDR3 protein: ASSGKSSGRPYNEQF

J gene: TRBJ1-4
V gene: TRBV30
CDR3 protein: AWRTTGGKRANEKLF

J gene: TRBJ2-1
V gene: TRBV19
CDR3 protein: ASSIAAGGYNEQF

J gene: TRBJ2-3
V gene: TRBV7-3
CDR3 protein: ASSSSGGGPGDTQY

J gene: TRBJ2-2
V gene: TRBV28
CDR3 protein: ASRWRGINTGELF

J gene: TRBJ2-5
V gene: TRBV10-3
CDR3 protein: AISDGGRETQY

J gene: TRBJ1-1
V gene: TRBV29-1
CDR3 protein: SVAGGVQGAEAF

J gene: TRBJ1-1
V gene: TRBV5-4
CDR3 protein: ASSRGLNTEAF

J gene: TRBJ2-7
V gene: TRBV18
CDR3 protein: ASSPFTTAYGEQY

J gene: TRBJ2-2
V gene: TRBV28
CDR3 protein: ASSLPRAGGGYGELF

J gene: TRBJ2-7
V gene: TRBV6-5
CDR3 protein: ASSYPLKGEQY

J gene: TRBJ2-7
V gene: TRBV9
CDR3 protein: ASSVGSGLAGVYEQY

J gene: TRBJ1-2
V gene: TRBV2
CDR3 protein: ARTPGQGNYGYT

J gene: TRBJ2-3
V gene: TRBV6-1
CDR3 protein: ASSEQSPTDTQY

J gene: TRBJ2-1
V gene: TRBV5-5
CDR3 protein: ASSLPRNGNEQF

J gene: TRBJ2-2
V gene: TRBV12-5
CDR3 protein: ASGFYQGNTGELF

J gene: TRBJ2-5
V gene: TRBV25-1
CDR3 protein: ASSDEGGTETQY

J gene: TRBJ1-2
V gene: TRBV7-6
CDR3 protein: ASSDGHNANYGYT

J gene: TRBJ1-4
V gene: TRBV6-5
CDR3 protein: ASSPGVINEKLF

J gene: TRBJ1-4
V gene: TRBV14
CDR3 protein: ASSQVRQAHATNEKLF